Each of the 6 T cell receptor beta chains below was sequenced from the same sample in a study of blood T cell repertoires in COVID-19. Assay: immunoSEQ multiplex PCR; the TCRdb copy retains only in-frame clones and omits some. The table lists some 65,000 clones, around 87% of them singletons. The sequenced sample was peripheral blood. The receptor set was obtained from a man aged 35 to 55 with COVID-19, enrolled during active disease.

J is TRBJ1-1 and V is TRBV12-1. TRBV12-1 is an annotated pseudogene. The CDR3 has 16 amino acids. This CDR3 reads CASSLRAGSMNTEAFF. CDR3 nucleotide sequence: TGTGCCAGCAGCCTAAGGGCGGGCAGCATGAACACTGAAGCTTTCTTT.

The chain has TRBV27 and TRBJ1-2, with TRBD1 matching over 9 bases. The CDR3 has 14 amino acids. Germline CDR1 MNHEY, CDR2 SMNVEV (reference sequence). Trimming removed 4 bases from V and 8 bases from J; junction bases left unmatched: 8. The CDR3 is CASSSTQGAVGYTF. DNA for the CDR3: TGTGCCAGCAGTTCCACACAGGGGGCAGTGGGCTACACCTTC.

The sample holds one count of this clone. The chain couples TRBV5-4 to TRBJ1-2; 7 positions match TRBD1. Germline assignment: CDR1 SGHNT and CDR2 YYREEE (reference sequence). With 4 bases clipped from V and 0 bases from J, the junction kept 6 bases outside the gene matches. The CDR3 is 15 amino acids. The CDR3 DNA reads TGTGCCAGCAGCAGAGGACAGGTCTCTAACTATGGCTACACCTTC. Amino acid sequence: CASSRGQVSNYGYTF.

The chain uses TRBV5-1 and TRBJ1-4, with a weak D call TRBD1 (5 bases). CDR1 and CDR2 from the germline V gene are SGHRS and YFSETQ. Trimming stripped 2 bases from V and 0 bases from J, with 8 bases between. This CDR3 comprises 15 residues. The CDR3 bases are TGCGCCAGCAGCTTACAAGGGGCAACTAATGAAAAACTGTTTTTT. This codes for CASSLQGATNEKLFF. Using reference TRBV5-1 and TRBJ1-4 for the parts outside the CDR3, the full variable domain is KAGVTQTPRYLIKTRGQQVTLSCSPISGHRSVSWYQQTPGQGLQFLFEYFSETQRNKGNFPGRFSGRQFSNSRSEMNVSTLELGDSALYLCASSLQGATNEKLFFGSGTQLSVL.

This chain links TRBV6-5 with TRBJ2-3; 11 positions match TRBD2. Trimming took 7 bases from V and 7 from J; bases not matched to a gene: 10. The CDR3 contains 15 residues. CDR1 is MNHEY and CDR2 is SVGAGI in the germline V gene. The CDR3 bases are TGTGCCAGCACCGAAAGGGGGACTAGCGGAAATACGCAGTATTTT. Translation gives CASTERGTSGNTQYF.

The J gene is TRBJ1-2, the V gene TRBV2, with D hard to call. The germline gives CDR1 SNHLY, CDR2 FYNNEI. This CDR3 region has 12 residues. V lost 1 base and J lost 5, with 5 bases in between. CDR3 residues: CASSEGLYGYTF. The CDR3 coding sequence is TGTGCCAGCAGTGAAGGGCTTTATGGCTACACCTTC.